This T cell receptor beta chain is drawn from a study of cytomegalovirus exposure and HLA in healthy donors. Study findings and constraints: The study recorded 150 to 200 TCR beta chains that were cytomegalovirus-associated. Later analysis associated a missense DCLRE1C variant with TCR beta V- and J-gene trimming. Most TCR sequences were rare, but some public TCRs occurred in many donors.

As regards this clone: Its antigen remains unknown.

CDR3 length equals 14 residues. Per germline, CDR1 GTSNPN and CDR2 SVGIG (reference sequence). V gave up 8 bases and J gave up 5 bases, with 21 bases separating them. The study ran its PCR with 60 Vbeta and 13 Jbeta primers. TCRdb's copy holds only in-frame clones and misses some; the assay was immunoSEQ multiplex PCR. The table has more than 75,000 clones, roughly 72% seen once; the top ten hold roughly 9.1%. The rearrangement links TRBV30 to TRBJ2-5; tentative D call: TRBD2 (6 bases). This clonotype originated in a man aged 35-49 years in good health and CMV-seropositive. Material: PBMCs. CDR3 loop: CATGMALAKETQYF. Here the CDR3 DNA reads TGTGCCACGGGCATGGCGCTAGCGAAGGAGACCCAGTACTTC.